Listed below are T cell receptor beta chains from one sample, sequenced in a study of technical replicates of blood from a handful of donors. Generated by immunoSEQ multiplex PCR, the TCRdb table keeps only in-frame clones and is missing some. The sample contains 74,000 or so clones, just over 95% of which appear only once. The specimen sequenced was T cells isolated from PBMCs. The receptor set was obtained from a human donor in good health. CDR3s include the opening cysteine and the closing phenylalanine or tryptophan. A D gene is named only where the DNA matches it firmly.

V gene,CDR3 length,J gene,D gene,CDR3 protein,CDR3 DNA
TRBV5-1,13,TRBJ2-5,.,CASSLVSTGAQYF,TGCGCCAGCAGCTTGGTGTCCACGGGGGCCCAGTACTTC
TRBV2,15,TRBJ2-1,.,CASSAEGQGYNEQFF,TGTGCCAGCAGTGCAGAAGGGCAGGGCTACAATGAGCAGTTCTTC
TRBV6-5,15,TRBJ2-7,.,CASSPSYGGITMQYF,TGTGCCAGCAGCCCCAGTTACGGGGGTATTACTATGCAGTACTTC
TRBV7-9,15,TRBJ2-7,TRBD2,CASSSPDLGGDEQYF,TGTGCCAGCAGCTCCCCCGACCTTGGGGGGGACGAGCAGTACTTC
TRBV11-3,12,TRBJ2-3,.,CASSFPGLTQYF,TGTGCCAGCAGCTTCCCAGGGCTTACGCAGTATTTT
TRBV20-1,11,TRBJ1-1,.,CSADYREEAFF,TGCAGTGCTGACTATCGGGAGGAAGCTTTCTTT
TRBV6-1,17,TRBJ1-4,.,CASSENRILMLVEKLFF,TGTGCCAGCAGTGAAAACAGAATACTCATGCTTGTGGAAAAACTGTTTTTT
TRBV27,14,TRBJ2-7,TRBD2,CASKVQRERYEQYF,TGTGCCAGCAAGGTCCAGCGGGAGCGATACGAGCAGTACTTC
TRBV7-9,14,TRBJ1-2,TRBD1,CASSSGQGIYGYTF,TGTGCCAGCAGCTCGGGACAGGGTATCTATGGCTACACCTTC
TRBV15,14,TRBJ1-2,.,CATSGSDRFESYTF,TGTGCCACCAGCGGTTCAGACAGGTTTGAGTCCTACACCTTC
TRBV5-1,16,TRBJ2-1,TRBD2,CASSFAGTSGLNEQFF,TGCGCCAGCAGCTTTGCCGGGACTAGCGGGTTGAATGAGCAGTTCTTC
TRBV11-2,14,TRBJ2-1,TRBD2,CASKKGTTNNEQFF,TGTGCCAGTAAAAAAGGGACTACAAACAATGAGCAGTTCTTC
TRBV11-2,15,TRBJ2-7,.,CASSLDTTLHYEQYF,TGTGCCAGCAGCCTAGACACAACCCTCCACTACGAGCAGTACTTC
TRBV19,14,TRBJ1-2,TRBD1,CASSPRDRGNGYTF,TGTGCCAGTAGTCCCCGGGACAGGGGGAATGGCTACACCTTC